These 30 T cell receptor beta chains share one sample of origin, sequenced in a study of human T cells and chemical hapten exposure. In TCRdb, the 5' RACE reads were re-called with MiXCR into one record per CDR3 protein. The sample lists under 150,000 distinct CDR3 sequences; roughly a fifth were seen once. The template was total RNA from unfractionated whole blood. The receptors were sampled from a human donor in good health.

This clonotype was observed a handful of times. This chain connects TRBV29-1 to TRBJ2-1; TRBD2 aligns across 11 bases. With V trimmed by 6 bases and J by 5 bases, 9 bases remained unmatched. Germline CDR1 SQVTM, CDR2 ANQGSEA. The CDR3 has 15 amino acids. The CDR3: CSVSPLAGGNNEQFF. CDR3 DNA: TGCAGCGTCTCCCCTCTAGCGGGAGGAAACAATGAGCAGTTCTTC.

V and J are TRBV5-1 and TRBJ1-3; a weak D match, TRBD1 (5 bases). V was shortened by 0 bases and J by 0 bases, with 7 bases between the two germline ends. The germline V gene has CDR1 SGHRS and CDR2 YFSETQ. The CDR3 runs to 15 residues. CDR3 residues: CASSLGGISGNTIYF. The DNA of the CDR3 is TGCGCCAGCAGCTTGGGGGGGATCTCTGGAAACACCATATATTTT.

The sample holds a few counts of this clonotype. The J gene is TRBJ1-1, the V gene TRBV2; 12 bases map to TRBD1. Germline CDR1 reads SNHLY; CDR2 reads FYNNEI. With V trimmed by 5 bases and J by 3 bases, 19 bases remained unmatched. The CDR3 covers 20 residues. The CDR3: CASSFLLLLRDRGPDTEAFF. CDR3 DNA sequence: TGTGCCAGCAGTTTTCTGCTCCTCCTTCGGGACAGGGGGCCGGACACTGAAGCTTTCTTT.

This clonotype was found a few times. V and J are TRBV7-2 and TRBJ2-1; 11 positions match TRBD2. The V and J ends lost 5 bases and 0 bases, in that order; junction bases with no gene match: 12. This CDR3 is built from 19 residues. Germline V gives CDR1 SGHTA, CDR2 FQGNSA. Here the CDR3 reads CASSLGGLAVVSSYNEQFF. The CDR3 DNA follows: TGTGCCAGCAGCCTTGGGGGACTAGCGGTTGTGAGCTCCTACAATGAGCAGTTCTTC.

Only a few counts were recorded for this clonotype. The genes are TRBV29-1 and TRBJ2-1; no definite D call. Germline loops: CDR1 SQVTM, CDR2 ANQGSEA. The germline V and J ends were trimmed by 7 bases and 1 base, with 8 bases remaining between them. CDR3 length equals 12 residues. CDR3 coding DNA: TGCAGCGCCCGCCGTTCCTACAATGAGCAGTTCTTC. It yields the protein CSARRSYNEQFF.

This clonotype was detected only a few times. This chain links TRBV11-2 with TRBJ2-3, with TRBD1 matching over 8 bases. Germline CDR1 SGHAT, CDR2 FQNNGV. This CDR3 contains 13 residues. Unmatched junction bases numbered 0, after V lost 1 base and J lost 6 bases. CDR3 residues: CASSLGTGDTQYF. The CDR3 DNA follows: TGTGCCAGCAGCTTAGGGACAGGGGATACGCAGTATTTT.

In this sample, this clonotype turned up a few times. This chain connects TRBV9 to TRBJ2-1; the match to TRBD2 covers 7 bases. Germline loops: CDR1 SGDLS, CDR2 YYNGEE. This CDR3 has 18 amino acids. V lost 0 bases to trimming and J lost 3 bases; unmatched junction nucleotides: 12. The CDR3 reads CASSVASWASGHYNEQFF. The DNA of the CDR3 is TGTGCCAGCAGCGTAGCAAGTTGGGCTAGCGGACACTACAATGAGCAGTTCTTC.

The V call is TRBV3-1, the J call TRBJ2-3; no clear D gene. Trimming took off 4 bases at V and 2 bases at J, with 10 bases between the two ends. CDR1 is LGHDT and CDR2 is YNNKEL in the germline V gene (reference sequence). This CDR3 is built from 14 residues. The CDR3 nucleotides are TGTGCCAGCAGCCCAACCTTCTCCACAGATACGCAGTATTTT. Translation gives CASSPTFSTDTQYF.

The chain links TRBV28 to TRBJ1-1, with 8 bases lining up with TRBD1. With 2 bases clipped from V and 5 bases from J, the junction kept 4 bases outside the gene matches. This CDR3 is built from 14 residues. Germline CDR1 is MDHEN and CDR2 is SYDVKM. The CDR3 sequence: CASSLAGGGTEAFF. CDR3 coding DNA: TGTGCCAGCAGTTTAGCAGGGGGCGGAACTGAAGCTTTCTTT. The entire variable domain, with the rest obtained from reference TRBV28 and TRBJ1-1, is as follows: DVKVTQSSRYLVKRTGEKVFLECVQDMDHENMFWYRQDPGLGLRLIYFSYDVKMKEKGDIPEGYSVSREKKERFSLILESASTNQTSMYLCASSLAGGGTEAFFGQGTRLTVV.

The chain couples TRBV28 to TRBJ1-6, with D uncertain. This CDR3 contains 14 residues. CDR1 MDHEN and CDR2 SYDVKM come from the germline V gene. With 4 bases removed from V and 7 bases from J, the gap between germline ends came to 11 bases. In DNA, the CDR3 is TGTGCCAGCAGTTCTCCCCGCCCGAATTCACCCCTCCACTTT. The encoded protein is CASSSPRPNSPLHF.

The V call is TRBV5-1, the J call TRBJ1-1, with D hard to call. The CDR3 covers 13 residues. CDR1 is SGHRS, CDR2 YFSETQ, per germline. Trimming took off 5 bases at V and 10 bases at J, with 18 bases between the two ends. CDR3 DNA sequence: TGCGCCAGCAGAGATACCGGGAGTCTTGGAGCTTTCTTT. This gives the protein CASRDTGSLGAFF.

The gene calls are TRBV6-6 and TRBJ1-5; D might be TRBD1 (5 bases). Germline V gives CDR1 MNHNY, CDR2 SVGAGI (reference sequence). The CDR3 covers 15 residues. Trimming shortened V by 2 bases and J by 5 bases, and 13 bases separated the two germline ends. CDR3 bases: TGTGCCAGCAGTTACGTCGCGAGGGGATATCAGCCCCAGCATTTT. Translation gives CASSYVARGYQPQHF.

This clonotype came up a few times. The CDR3 DNA reads TGTGCCAGTACGGGGGGACAGGTCCTCTGGGGCTCCTACGAGCAGTACTTC. This sequence encodes CASTGGQVLWGSYEQYF. The rearrangement links TRBV28 to TRBJ2-7; D perhaps matches TRBD1 (8 bases). Germline V CDR1 and CDR2: MDHEN, SYDVKM. This CDR3 region has 17 residues. Trimming stripped 9 bases from V and 0 bases from J, with 24 bases between.

This clonotype has more than one count but fewer than ten. The gene calls are TRBV7-9 and TRBJ2-5, with D possibly TRBD2 on 5 matching bases. The CDR3 consists of 16 residues. Per the germline V gene, CDR1 is SEHNR and CDR2 is FQNEAQ (reference sequence). The germline V and J ends were trimmed by 5 bases and 0 bases, with 16 bases remaining between them. CDR3: CASSPTRRDHQETQYF. The CDR3, as DNA: TGTGCCAGCAGCCCCACCCGACGGGATCACCAAGAGACCCAGTACTTC.

This clonotype was seen only a few times. This rearrangement joins TRBV27 to TRBJ2-6; 7 bases align to TRBD2. Germline CDR1 MNHEY, CDR2 SMNVEV (reference sequence). V gave up 1 base and J gave up 2 bases; unmatched junction bases: 2. This CDR3 contains 16 residues. Here the CDR3 DNA reads TGTGCCAGCAGTTTATGGGAGGGCACTGGGGCCAACGTCCTGACTTTC. This codes for CASSLWEGTGANVLTF.

The CDR3 nucleotides read TGTGCCAGCAGTACACCGGCCAGACAGGGAATGAACACTGAAGCTTTCTTT. Its translation: CASSTPARQGMNTEAFF. The chain combines TRBV27 with TRBJ1-1; 7 positions agree with TRBD1. CDR3 length: 17 amino acids. J gave up 0 bases and V 5 bases, and 12 bases lay outside the gene matches. Germline V gene data show CDR1 as MNHEY and CDR2 as SMNVEV (reference sequence).

DNA of the CDR3: TGCGCCAGCAGTGCGGGGGGCTCTGGGGCCAACGTCCTGACTTTC. This encodes CASSAGGSGANVLTF. The chain recombines TRBV10-1 with TRBJ2-6; TRBD2 matches at 7 bases. The CDR3 extends over 15 amino acids. V lost 4 bases and J lost 0; bases outside the gene matches: 0. Germline V lookup: CDR1 WNHNN, CDR2 SYGVQD (reference sequence).

This clonotype was seen a handful of times. The chain links TRBV28 to TRBJ1-6, with no clear D. The CDR3 covers 12 residues. The germline V gene has CDR1 MDHEN and CDR2 SYDVKM. Trimming cost V 5 bases and J 10 bases, with 9 bases left between them. This CDR3 is CASSRSDSPLHF. Here the CDR3 DNA reads TGTGCCAGCAGTCGATCGGACTCACCCCTCCACTTT.

This clonotype has a handful of counts. The chain is built from TRBV6-5 and TRBJ2-5; D is unresolved. The germline V and J ends were trimmed by 3 bases and 4 bases, with 6 bases remaining between them. This CDR3 has 12 amino acids. Germline V gene sequence: CDR1 MNHEY, CDR2 SVGAGI. DNA of the CDR3: TGTGCCAGCAGTTATTCCGGAGAGACCCAGTACTTC. Its translation is CASSYSGETQYF.

This clonotype was counted only a few times. The chain combines TRBV2 with TRBJ2-2; perhaps TRBD1 as D (6 bases). Germline V gene data show CDR1 as SNHLY and CDR2 as FYNNEI. Deletions cut 6 bases from V and 7 bases from J, with 24 bases between. The length of the CDR3 is 17 residues. CDR3 in DNA: TGTGCCAGCAGCGCCCCCCAGGGGCCTACGGGGAGCGGGGAGCTGTTTTTT. Amino acids: CASSAPQGPTGSGELFF.

In this sample, this clonotype turned up a few times. The rearrangement links TRBV20-1 to TRBJ1-2; no clear D gene. V lost 4 bases and J lost 6, with 15 bases in between. The CDR3 length is 13 residues. CDR1 and CDR2 from the germline V gene are DFQATT and SNEGSKA (reference sequence). Written as DNA, the CDR3 is TGCAGTGCTACCCACAGATACTTTCATGGCTACACCTTC. Protein: CSATHRYFHGYTF.

Ten or more counts support this clonotype. CDR3: CSASAQTYEQYF. The DNA for the CDR3 is TGCAGTGCTAGTGCACAAACTTACGAGCAGTACTTC. The chain employs TRBV20-1 and TRBJ2-7; D gene unclear. V lost 3 bases and J lost 4, with 10 bases in between. The CDR3 is 12 residues long. Germline V lookup: CDR1 DFQATT, CDR2 SNEGSKA (reference sequence).

This clonotype was found a few times. V and J are TRBV3-1 and TRBJ1-5; D is unresolved. The CDR3 has 14 amino acids. V dropped 0 bases and J dropped 9 bases, with 12 bases sitting between them. Germline CDR1 reads LGHDT; CDR2 reads YNNKEL (reference sequence). The CDR3 is CASSQDTTARPQHF. The CDR3 DNA sequence: TGTGCCAGCAGCCAAGATACCACGGCCCGGCCCCAGCATTTT.

The chain recombines TRBV13 with TRBJ1-1, with 8 nucleotides matching TRBD1. The V gene end was trimmed by 5 bases and the J gene end by 5 bases; junction bases not matched to a gene: 7. The CDR3 sequence is 14 residues long. Per the germline V gene, CDR1 is PRHDT and CDR2 is FYEKMQ (reference sequence). The CDR3 coding sequence is TGTGCCAGCAGCCCAGGGGGCAGTTGGACTGAAGCTTTCTTT. It codes for CASSPGGSWTEAFF.

The chain joins TRBV27 to TRBJ2-7; D ambiguous. The V gene's germline CDR1 is MNHEY and CDR2 SMNVEV (reference sequence). Trimming took 6 bases from V and 8 from J, leaving 23 bases between them. The CDR3 spans 15 residues. CDR3 DNA sequence: TGTGCCAGCAGCCATACCAAGGAGACCGACTTCCAGCAGTACTTC. Protein: CASSHTKETDFQQYF.

J is TRBJ2-3 and V is TRBV28; 7 positions match TRBD1. The CDR3 contains 16 residues. Per germline, CDR1 MDHEN and CDR2 SYDVKM. J was trimmed by 1 base and V by 2 bases; bases with no gene match: 6. The CDR3 nucleotides are TGTGCCAGCAGTTTACCAGAGGGGGCCGGCACAGATACGCAGTATTTT. Amino acids: CASSLPEGAGTDTQYF.

This clonotype was seen a handful of times. The V and J genes are TRBV5-6 and TRBJ2-5; no clear D gene. CDR1 and CDR2 (germline): SGHDT, YYEEEE. The V end lost 0 bases, the J end lost 7 bases, and 13 bases lay between the germline ends. There are 14 residues in the CDR3. The CDR3 DNA reads TGTGCCAGCAGCTTGGTCACGACAAGAGGGACCCAGTACTTC. Translated: CASSLVTTRGTQYF.

The gene calls are TRBV14 and TRBJ2-1, with D possibly matching TRBD1 (6 bases). Trimming shortened V by 4 bases and J by 0 bases, and 10 bases separated the two germline ends. The length of the CDR3 is 15 residues. Germline lookup yields CDR1 SGHDN and CDR2 FVKESK. The CDR3 loop is CASSPGQSSYNEQFF. The DNA of the CDR3 is TGTGCCAGCAGCCCGGGACAAAGCTCCTACAATGAGCAGTTCTTC.

The J gene is TRBJ2-1, the V gene TRBV29-1, with TRBD2 identical over 9 bases. Unmatched junction bases numbered 8, after V lost 4 bases and J lost 10 bases. The length of the CDR3 is 13 residues. CDR1 is SQVTM and CDR2 is ANQGSEA in the germline V gene. The CDR3 sequence: CSVASTSGWEQFF. DNA of the CDR3: TGCAGCGTTGCCTCGACTAGCGGTTGGGAGCAGTTCTTC.

This chain joins TRBV10-3 and TRBJ2-5; 7 bases fit TRBD2. The J segment lost 4 bases and the V segment lost 2 bases, leaving 4 bases of the junction unmatched. The length of the CDR3 is 14 residues. Per germline, CDR1 ENHRY and CDR2 SYGVKD. CDR3: CAISESREAETQYF. The CDR3, as DNA: TGTGCCATCAGTGAGAGCCGGGAGGCAGAGACCCAGTACTTC.